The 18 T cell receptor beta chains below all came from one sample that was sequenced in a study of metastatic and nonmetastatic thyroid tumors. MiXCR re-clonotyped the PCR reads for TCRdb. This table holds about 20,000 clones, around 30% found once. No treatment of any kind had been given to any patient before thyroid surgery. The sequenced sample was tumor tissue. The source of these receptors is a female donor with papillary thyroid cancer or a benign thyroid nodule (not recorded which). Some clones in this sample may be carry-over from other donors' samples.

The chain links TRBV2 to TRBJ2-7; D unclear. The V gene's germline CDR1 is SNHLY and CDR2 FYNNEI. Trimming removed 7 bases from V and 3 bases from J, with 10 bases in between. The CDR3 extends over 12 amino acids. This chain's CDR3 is CASMVSDYEQYF. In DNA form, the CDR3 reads TGTGCCAGCATGGTGTCGGACTACGAGCAGTACTTC.

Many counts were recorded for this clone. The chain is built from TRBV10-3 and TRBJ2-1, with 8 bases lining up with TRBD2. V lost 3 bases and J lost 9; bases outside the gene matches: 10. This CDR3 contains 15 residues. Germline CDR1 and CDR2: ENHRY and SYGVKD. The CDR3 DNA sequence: TGTGCCATCAGTGAAAATTTCAGCGGGAGCGGTGAGCAGTTCTTC. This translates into CAISENFSGSGEQFF.

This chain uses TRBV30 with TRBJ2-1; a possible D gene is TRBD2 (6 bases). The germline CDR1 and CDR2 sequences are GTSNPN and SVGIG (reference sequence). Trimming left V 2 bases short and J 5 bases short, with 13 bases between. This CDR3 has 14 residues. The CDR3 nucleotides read TGTGCCTGGAGTTCCGGGAGTCTGAACAATGAGCAGTTCTTC. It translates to CAWSSGSLNNEQFF.

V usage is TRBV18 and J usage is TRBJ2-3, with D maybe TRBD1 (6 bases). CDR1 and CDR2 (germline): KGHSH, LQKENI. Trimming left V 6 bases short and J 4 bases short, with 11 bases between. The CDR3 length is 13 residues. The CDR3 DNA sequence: TGTGCCAGCTCTTCATACAGGGCAGATACGCAGTATTTT. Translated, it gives CASSSYRADTQYF.

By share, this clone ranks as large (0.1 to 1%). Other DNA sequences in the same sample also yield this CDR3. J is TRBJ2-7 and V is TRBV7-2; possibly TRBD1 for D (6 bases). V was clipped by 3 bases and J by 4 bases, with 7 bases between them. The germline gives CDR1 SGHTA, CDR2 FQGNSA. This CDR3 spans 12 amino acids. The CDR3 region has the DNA TGTGCCAGCAGCTTTCAGGGGTACGAGCAGTACTTC. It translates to CASSFQGYEQYF.

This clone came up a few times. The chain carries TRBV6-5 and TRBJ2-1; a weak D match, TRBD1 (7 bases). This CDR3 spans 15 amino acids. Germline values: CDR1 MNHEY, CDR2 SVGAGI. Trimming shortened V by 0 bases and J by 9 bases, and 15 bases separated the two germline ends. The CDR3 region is CASSYSSQGGSEQFF. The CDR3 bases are TGTGCCAGCAGTTACTCGAGCCAGGGGGGTAGTGAGCAGTTCTTC.

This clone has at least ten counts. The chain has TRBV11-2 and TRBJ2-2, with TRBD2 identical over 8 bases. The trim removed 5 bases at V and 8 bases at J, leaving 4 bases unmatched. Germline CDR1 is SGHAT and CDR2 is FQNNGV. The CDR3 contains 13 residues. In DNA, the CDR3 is TGTGCCAGCAGCCGTAGCGGGACAGGGGAGCTGTTTTTT. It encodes CASSRSGTGELFF.

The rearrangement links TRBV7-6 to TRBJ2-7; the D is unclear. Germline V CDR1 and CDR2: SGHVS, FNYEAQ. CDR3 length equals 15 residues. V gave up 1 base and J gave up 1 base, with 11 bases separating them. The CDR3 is CASSLVPPPSYEQYF. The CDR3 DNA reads TGTGCCAGCAGCTTAGTCCCCCCCCCGTCCTACGAGCAGTACTTC.

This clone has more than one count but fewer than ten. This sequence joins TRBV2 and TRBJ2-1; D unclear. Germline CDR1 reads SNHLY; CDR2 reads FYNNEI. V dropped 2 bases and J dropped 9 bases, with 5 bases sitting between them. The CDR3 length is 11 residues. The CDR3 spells CASSELREQFF. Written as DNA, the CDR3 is TGTGCCAGCAGTGAACTTCGTGAGCAGTTCTTC.

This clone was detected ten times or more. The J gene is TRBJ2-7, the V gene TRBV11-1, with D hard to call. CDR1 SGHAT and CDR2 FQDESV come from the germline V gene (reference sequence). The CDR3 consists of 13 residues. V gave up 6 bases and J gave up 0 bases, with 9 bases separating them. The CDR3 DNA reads TGTGCCAGCAGTCGAGGTGGCTCCTACGAGCAGTACTTC. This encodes CASSRGGSYEQYF.

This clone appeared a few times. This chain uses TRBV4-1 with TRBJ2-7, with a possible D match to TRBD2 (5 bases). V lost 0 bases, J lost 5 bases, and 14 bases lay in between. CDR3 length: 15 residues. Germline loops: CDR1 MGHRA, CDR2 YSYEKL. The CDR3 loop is CASSQDRTLLDEQYF. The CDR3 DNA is TGCGCCAGCAGCCAAGATCGGACTTTATTGGACGAGCAGTACTTC.

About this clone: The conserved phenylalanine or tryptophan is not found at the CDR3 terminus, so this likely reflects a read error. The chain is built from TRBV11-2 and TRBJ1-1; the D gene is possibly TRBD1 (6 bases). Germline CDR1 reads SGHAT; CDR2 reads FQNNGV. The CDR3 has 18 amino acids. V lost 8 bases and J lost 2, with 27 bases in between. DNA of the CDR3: TGTGCCAGCTCTGGGGACTCGGTTCAGGGGTATGGTAACACTGAAGCTTTCCTT. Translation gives CASSGDSVQGYGNTEAFL.

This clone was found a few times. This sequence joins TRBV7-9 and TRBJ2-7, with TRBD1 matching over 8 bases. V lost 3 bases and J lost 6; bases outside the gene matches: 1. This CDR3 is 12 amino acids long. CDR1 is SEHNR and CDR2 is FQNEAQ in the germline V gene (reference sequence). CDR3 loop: CASSFGTGEQYF. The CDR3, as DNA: TGTGCCAGCAGCTTTGGGACAGGCGAGCAGTACTTC.

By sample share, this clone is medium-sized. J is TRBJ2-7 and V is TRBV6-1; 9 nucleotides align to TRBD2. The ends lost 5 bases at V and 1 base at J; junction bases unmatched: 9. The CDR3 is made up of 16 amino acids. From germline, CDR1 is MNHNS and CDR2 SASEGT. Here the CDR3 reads CASSSILAGGSYEQYF. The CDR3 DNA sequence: TGTGCCAGCAGTTCCATACTAGCGGGTGGGTCCTACGAGCAGTACTTC.

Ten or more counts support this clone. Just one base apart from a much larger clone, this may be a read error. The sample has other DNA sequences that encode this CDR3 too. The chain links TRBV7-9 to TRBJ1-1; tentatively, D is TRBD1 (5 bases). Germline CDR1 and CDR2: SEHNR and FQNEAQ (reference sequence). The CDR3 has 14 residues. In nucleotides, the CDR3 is TGTGCCAGCAGCTTACAAGGGGCGAACACCGAAGCTTTCTTT. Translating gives CASSLQGANTEAFF. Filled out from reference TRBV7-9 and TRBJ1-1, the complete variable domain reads DTGVSQNPRHKITKRGQNVTFRCDPISEHNRLYWYRQTLGQGPEFLTYFQNEAQLEKSRLLSDRFSAERPKGSFSTLEIQRTEQGDSAMYLCASSLQGANTEAFFGQGTRLTVV.

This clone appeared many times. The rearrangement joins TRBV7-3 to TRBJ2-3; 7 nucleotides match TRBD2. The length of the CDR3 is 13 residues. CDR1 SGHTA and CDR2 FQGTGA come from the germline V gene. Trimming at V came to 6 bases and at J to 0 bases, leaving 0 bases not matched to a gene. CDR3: CASSSGSTDTQYF. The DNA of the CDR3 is TGTGCCAGCAGTAGCGGGAGCACAGATACGCAGTATTTT.

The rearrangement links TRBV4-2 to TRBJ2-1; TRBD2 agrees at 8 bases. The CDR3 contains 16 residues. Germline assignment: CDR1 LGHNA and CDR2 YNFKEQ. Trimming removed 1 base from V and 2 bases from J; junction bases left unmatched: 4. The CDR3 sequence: CASSQAGGSTYNEQFF. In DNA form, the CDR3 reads TGTGCCAGCAGCCAAGCGGGGGGGTCAACCTACAATGAGCAGTTCTTC.

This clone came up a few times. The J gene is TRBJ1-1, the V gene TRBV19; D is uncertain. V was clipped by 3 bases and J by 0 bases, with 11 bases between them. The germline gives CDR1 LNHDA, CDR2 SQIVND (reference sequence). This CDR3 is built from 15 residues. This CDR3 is CASSMHAQMNTEAFF. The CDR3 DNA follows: TGTGCCAGTAGTATGCATGCACAGATGAACACTGAAGCTTTCTTT.